Below are 13 T cell receptor beta chains sequenced from a single sample in a study of blood T cell repertoires in COVID-19. Measured with immunoSEQ multiplex PCR; TCRdb has only the in-frame clones, and not every one. The sample holds about 220,000 clones, 75% to 90% seen once. Sequenced: peripheral blood. These TCRs come from a man aged 25-45 years who had recovered from COVID-19.

The chain couples TRBV6-5 to TRBJ2-5; tentative D call: TRBD2 (5 bases). This CDR3 contains 14 residues. V was shortened by 1 base and J by 2 bases, with 8 bases between the two germline ends. The V gene's germline CDR1 is MNHEY and CDR2 SVGAGI. This chain's CDR3 is CASSYLDFQETQYF. DNA of the CDR3: TGTGCCAGCAGTTACTTGGACTTTCAAGAGACCCAGTACTTC.

This chain joins TRBV10-3 and TRBJ2-1; TRBD2 is a possible D gene (7 bases). In germline, CDR1 is ENHRY, CDR2 SYGVKD. V was trimmed by 7 bases and J by 5 bases, leaving 18 bases between them. The CDR3 length is 15 residues. The CDR3 coding sequence is TGTGCCATCAAGGGGGACTACGGAACCGACAATGAGCAGTTCTTC. This sequence encodes CAIKGDYGTDNEQFF.

V is TRBV9 and J is TRBJ2-3; D perhaps matches TRBD2 (6 bases). V lost 0 bases and J 5 bases, leaving 13 bases between the germline ends. The germline V gene has CDR1 SGDLS and CDR2 YYNGEE. This CDR3 has 15 residues. CDR3 bases: TGTGCCAGCAGCGTAGCCACCAGCGGGTTAGATACGCAGTATTTT. Protein: CASSVATSGLDTQYF. The entire variable domain, with the rest obtained from reference TRBV9 and TRBJ2-3, is as follows: DSGVTQTPKHLITATGQRVTLRCSPRSGDLSVYWYQQSLDQGLQFLIQYYNGEERAKGNILERFSAQQFPDLHSELNLSSLELGDSALYFCASSVATSGLDTQYFGPGTRLTVL.

The V call is TRBV6-1, the J call TRBJ1-6; D is undetermined. This CDR3 has 13 amino acids. The germline CDR1 and CDR2 sequences are MNHNS and SASEGT. Trimming left V 3 bases short and J 5 bases short, with 5 bases between. The CDR3 protein is CASSERDNSPLHF. The CDR3 DNA is TGTGCCAGCAGTGAGAGGGATAATTCACCCCTCCACTTT.

V gene TRBV11-2 combines with J gene TRBJ2-5; TRBD2 aligns across 13 bases. The CDR3 is made up of 15 amino acids. Trimming cost V 5 bases and J 4 bases; bases outside gene matches: 4. Looked up from germline, CDR1 is SGHAT and CDR2 is FQNNGV. CDR3 DNA: TGTGCCAGCAGCATACTAGCGGGGGGGCGAGAGACCCAGTACTTC. Its protein product is CASSILAGGRETQYF.

The rearrangement joins TRBV19 to TRBJ2-2; D might be TRBD1 (5 bases). V gave up 4 bases and J gave up 6 bases, with 9 bases separating them. The CDR3 length is 13 residues. Germline V lookup: CDR1 LNHDA, CDR2 SQIVND (reference sequence). The CDR3 DNA reads TGTGCCAGTAGTACCAGGGTTGCCGGGGAGCTGTTTTTT. It encodes CASSTRVAGELFF.

The chain is built from TRBV5-4 and TRBJ1-2; 7 bases map to TRBD1. Germline V gives CDR1 SGHNT, CDR2 YYREEE (reference sequence). The CDR3 consists of 12 residues. The V and J ends lost 10 bases and 8 bases, in that order; junction bases with no gene match: 11. CDR3 sequence (DNA): TGTGCCGCCGAGGGGGCCCCCGGAGGCTACACCTTC. This sequence encodes CAAEGAPGGYTF.

The chain is built from TRBV10-2 and TRBJ1-3, with 7 positions matching TRBD1. CDR3 size: 16 residues. J was trimmed by 0 bases and V by 8 bases; bases with no gene match: 10. Germline CDR1 is WSHSY and CDR2 is SAAADI. The CDR3 DNA reads TGCGCCAGCGCCGGGGACAGCCGATCCTCTGGAAACACCATATATTTT. This encodes CASAGDSRSSGNTIYF.

The chain uses TRBV7-8 and TRBJ1-2; maybe TRBD1 (6 bases). This CDR3 region has 15 residues. The V gene lost 1 base and the J gene lost 3 bases, with 12 bases spanning the gap. Per germline, CDR1 SGHVS and CDR2 FQNEAQ. Here the CDR3 DNA reads TGTGCCAGCAGCTTAGGACACAGGGTACACTATGGCTACACCTTC. Translating it yields CASSLGHRVHYGYTF.

The sample holds one count of this clone. V and J are TRBV25-1 and TRBJ2-7, with 7 bases lining up with TRBD2. This CDR3 is 16 amino acids long. Germline CDR1 and CDR2: MGHDK and SYGVNS. Trimming at V came to 2 bases and at J to 5 bases, leaving 12 bases not matched to a gene. CDR3 sequence reads: CASSESPAGSNDEQYF. CDR3 sequence (DNA): TGTGCCAGCAGTGAAAGCCCAGCGGGGAGTAACGACGAGCAGTACTTC.

The chain links TRBV10-3 to TRBJ1-5, with D hard to call. This CDR3 has 15 amino acids. V shed 2 bases and J shed 0 bases, with 8 bases lying between them. CDR1 is ENHRY and CDR2 is SYGVKD in the germline V gene. CDR3 bases: TGTGCCATCAGTGAGAACAATTATAGCAATCAGCCCCAGCATTTT. Protein sequence: CAISENNYSNQPQHF.

The chain couples TRBV4-3 to TRBJ2-5, with TRBD2 matching over 12 bases. Trimming took 1 base from V and 1 from J; bases not matched to a gene: 1. The CDR3 is 16 residues long. The germline V gene encodes CDR1 LGHNA and CDR2 YSLEER. The DNA of the CDR3 is TGCGCCAGCAGCCAAGCACTAGCGGGGGGCCAAGAGACCCAGTACTTC. Protein sequence: CASSQALAGGQETQYF.

This clone appeared a single time. The chain employs TRBV18 and TRBJ2-5, with TRBD1 as a possible D gene (5 bases). There are 14 residues in the CDR3. Germline V gives CDR1 KGHSH, CDR2 LQKENI. V was clipped by 1 base and J by 3 bases, with 9 bases between them. The CDR3 sequence is CASSPLPREETQYF. The CDR3 coding sequence is TGTGCCAGCTCACCACTACCCAGGGAAGAGACCCAGTACTTC.